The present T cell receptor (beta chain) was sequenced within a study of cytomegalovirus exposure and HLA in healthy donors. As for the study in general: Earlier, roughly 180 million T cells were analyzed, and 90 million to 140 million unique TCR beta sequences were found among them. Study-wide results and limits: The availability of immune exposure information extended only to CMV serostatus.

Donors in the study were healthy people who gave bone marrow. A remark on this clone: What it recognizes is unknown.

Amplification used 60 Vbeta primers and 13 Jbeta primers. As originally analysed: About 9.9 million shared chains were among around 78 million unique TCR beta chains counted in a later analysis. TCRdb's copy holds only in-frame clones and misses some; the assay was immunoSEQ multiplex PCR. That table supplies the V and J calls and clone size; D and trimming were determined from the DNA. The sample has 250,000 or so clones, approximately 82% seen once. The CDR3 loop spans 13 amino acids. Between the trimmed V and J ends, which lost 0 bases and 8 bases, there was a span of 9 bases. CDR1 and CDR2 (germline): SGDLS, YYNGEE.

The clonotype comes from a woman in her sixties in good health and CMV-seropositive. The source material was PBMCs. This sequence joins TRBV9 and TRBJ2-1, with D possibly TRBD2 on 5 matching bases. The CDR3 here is CASSVDDSDEQFF. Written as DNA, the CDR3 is TGTGCCAGCAGCGTAGATGATAGCGATGAGCAGTTCTTC.